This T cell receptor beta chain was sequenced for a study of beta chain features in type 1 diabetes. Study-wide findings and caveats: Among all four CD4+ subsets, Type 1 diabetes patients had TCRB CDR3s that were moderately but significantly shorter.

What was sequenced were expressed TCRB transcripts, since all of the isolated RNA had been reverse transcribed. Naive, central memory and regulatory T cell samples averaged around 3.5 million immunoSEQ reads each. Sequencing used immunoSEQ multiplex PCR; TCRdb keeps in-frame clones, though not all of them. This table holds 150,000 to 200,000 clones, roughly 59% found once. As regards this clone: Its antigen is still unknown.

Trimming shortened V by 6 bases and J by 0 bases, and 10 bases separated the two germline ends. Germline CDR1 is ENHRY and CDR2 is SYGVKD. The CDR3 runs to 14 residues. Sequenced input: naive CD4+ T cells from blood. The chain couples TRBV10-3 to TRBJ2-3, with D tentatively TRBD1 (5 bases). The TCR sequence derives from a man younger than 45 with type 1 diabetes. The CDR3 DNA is TGTGCCATCAGGGACACGACTAGCACAGATACGCAGTATTTT. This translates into CAIRDTTSTDTQYF.